These 14 T cell receptor beta chains came from one sample sequenced in a study of blood T cell repertoires in COVID-19. TCRdb keeps only in-frame clones here, not all; method: immunoSEQ multiplex PCR. The sample lists roughly 150,000 clones; 80% to 90% were seen once. The sequencing input was peripheral blood. These receptor sequences come from a woman between 65 and 79 years old with COVID-19, enrolled during active disease.

The CDR3 region is CASSALTGQTYNEQFF. As DNA, the CDR3 is TGTGCCAGCAGCGCCCTGACAGGACAGACCTACAATGAGCAGTTCTTC. The V and J genes are TRBV7-3 and TRBJ2-1; D might be TRBD1 (6 bases). The CDR3 runs 16 residues. V lost 5 bases and J lost 2, with 16 bases in between. Germline-derived CDR1 and CDR2 are SGHTA and FQGTGA.

The J gene is TRBJ1-2, the V gene TRBV18, with 12 bases matching TRBD1. The V and J ends lost 3 bases and 4 bases, in that order; junction bases with no gene match: 12. This CDR3 region has 18 residues. Germline V gene sequence: CDR1 KGHSH, CDR2 LQKENI. This CDR3 reads CASSPDFPGQGAGYGYTF. CDR3 nucleotide sequence: TGTGCCAGCTCACCCGACTTCCCGGGACAGGGGGCGGGCTATGGCTACACCTTC.

Here the CDR3 DNA reads TGCGCCAGCAGTCCGGGGAAGGACAGACGAATCTATGGCTACACCTTC. Amino acid sequence: CASSPGKDRRIYGYTF. The chain couples TRBV5-1 to TRBJ1-2; possible D gene TRBD1, 6 bases. Germline assignment: CDR1 SGHRS and CDR2 YFSETQ. The CDR3 totals 16 residues. V was cut by 5 bases and J by 4 bases, with 21 bases left in between.

The gene calls are TRBV11-3 and TRBJ2-5, with D perhaps matching TRBD2 (5 bases). Germline values: CDR1 SGHNT, CDR2 YENEEA. V shed 0 bases and J shed 7 bases, with 9 bases lying between them. This CDR3 region has 13 residues. CDR3 loop: CASSLELEGTQYF. CDR3 sequence (DNA): TGTGCCAGCAGCTTAGAACTAGAGGGGACCCAGTACTTC.

The rearrangement joins TRBV5-1 to TRBJ1-2; no firm D call. The CDR3 is 14 residues long. The ends were cut back, 2 bases at V and 0 bases at J, with 8 bases in the middle. In germline, CDR1 is SGHRS, CDR2 YFSETQ. The CDR3 protein is CASSFDMANYGYTF. The CDR3 DNA is TGCGCCAGCAGCTTCGACATGGCTAACTATGGCTACACCTTC.

V and J are TRBV27 and TRBJ2-1; maybe TRBD1 (6 bases). The ends were cut back, 3 bases at V and 4 bases at J, with 10 bases in the middle. Germline assignment: CDR1 MNHEY and CDR2 SMNVEV (reference sequence). The CDR3 runs 14 residues. The CDR3 reads CASSFQRGYNEQFF. The CDR3, as DNA: TGTGCCAGCAGTTTCCAGAGGGGGTACAATGAGCAGTTCTTC.

The chain employs TRBV9 and TRBJ1-6, with D uncertain. V shed 5 bases and J shed 0 bases, with 9 bases lying between them. CDR1 and CDR2 (germline): SGDLS, YYNGEE. The CDR3 sequence is 15 residues long. The CDR3 region is CASSALSSYNSPLHF. The CDR3 DNA reads as TGTGCCAGCAGTGCACTTAGCTCCTATAATTCACCCCTCCACTTT.

The count of this clone is one. The chain combines TRBV28 with TRBJ2-3, with D unclear. V was shortened by 3 bases and J by 5 bases, with 15 bases between the two germline ends. CDR1 and CDR2 (germline): MDHEN, SYDVKM. This CDR3 is 15 amino acids long. For the CDR3, the DNA is TGTGCCAGCAGTTTCAGAGGCAGCTCGGAAGATACGCAGTATTTT. It encodes CASSFRGSSEDTQYF. Full variable domain (missing parts from reference TRBV28 and TRBJ2-3): DVKVTQSSRYLVKRTGEKVFLECVQDMDHENMFWYRQDPGLGLRLIYFSYDVKMKEKGDIPEGYSVSREKKERFSLILESASTNQTSMYLCASSFRGSSEDTQYFGPGTRLTVL.

The chain has TRBV29-1 and TRBJ1-2, with D perhaps TRBD1 (5 bases). V was pared by 6 bases and J by 6 bases, with 11 bases between. CDR1 is SQVTM and CDR2 is ANQGSEA in the germline V gene. The CDR3 spans 11 residues. For the CDR3, the DNA is TGCAGCGTCGCTCAGGGAAATGGCTACACCTTC. Encoded protein: CSVAQGNGYTF.

This chain joins TRBV5-1 and TRBJ2-7; maybe TRBD1 (6 bases). V gave up 5 bases and J gave up 5 bases, with 11 bases separating them. The CDR3 has 12 residues. Germline lookup yields CDR1 SGHRS and CDR2 YFSETQ. This chain's CDR3 is CASSRAGDEQYF. In DNA, the CDR3 is TGCGCCAGCAGTCGAGCAGGGGACGAGCAGTACTTC. Full variable domain (rest looked up from reference TRBV5-1 and TRBJ2-7): KAGVTQTPRYLIKTRGQQVTLSCSPISGHRSVSWYQQTPGQGLQFLFEYFSETQRNKGNFPGRFSGRQFSNSRSEMNVSTLELGDSALYLCASSRAGDEQYFGPGTRLTVT.

V usage is TRBV6-5 and J usage is TRBJ1-1; D is ambiguous. The V and J ends lost 7 bases and 10 bases respectively, with 13 bases between them. Germline CDR1 and CDR2: MNHEY and SVGAGI. The CDR3 has 11 amino acids. The CDR3 is CASTPRARAFF. Here the CDR3 DNA reads TGTGCCAGCACTCCGAGGGCGAGAGCTTTCTTT.

This chain uses TRBV9 with TRBJ2-1; TRBD2 matches at 8 bases. The V gene end was trimmed by 0 bases and the J gene end by 3 bases; junction bases not matched to a gene: 5. The V gene's germline CDR1 is SGDLS and CDR2 YYNGEE. The CDR3 is made up of 16 amino acids. CDR3 sequence (DNA): TGTGCCAGCAGCGTAGCCCCGGGACTAGGCTACAATGAGCAGTTCTTC. Amino acids: CASSVAPGLGYNEQFF.

This clone appeared a few times. The chain is built from TRBV12-3 or TRBV12-4 and TRBJ1-1; D unclear. The CDR3 contains 13 residues. V lost 7 bases to trimming and J lost 4 bases, with 13 bases between them. The CDR3 DNA sequence: TGTGCCAGCACACCGGGAGGCGCCACTGAAGCTTTCTTT. It encodes CASTPGGATEAFF.

CDR3 nucleotide sequence: TGTGCCAGCTTACTTACAGGGGTAGATACGCAGTATTTT. Translated, it gives CASLLTGVDTQYF. The J gene is TRBJ2-3, the V gene TRBV28; 7 nucleotides align to TRBD1. The CDR3 totals 13 residues. The germline CDR1 and CDR2 sequences are MDHEN and SYDVKM. Trimming removed 8 bases from V and 5 bases from J; junction bases left unmatched: 7. The variable domain in full, completed from reference TRBV28 and TRBJ2-3, reads DVKVTQSSRYLVKRTGEKVFLECVQDMDHENMFWYRQDPGLGLRLIYFSYDVKMKEKGDIPEGYSVSREKKERFSLILESASTNQTSMYLCASLLTGVDTQYFGPGTRLTVL.